The sequence of this T cell receptor (beta chain) was determined in a study of blood T cell repertoires in COVID-19. Background on the study: Whether acute or convalescent, the COVID-19 samples came from the United States, Italy and Spain. PBMCs, B-cell-depleted T cells, or T cells provided the cDNA or gDNA that made up the material.

Method: immunoSEQ multiplex PCR; TCRdb's copy keeps in-frame clones and lacks some. The repertoire holds roughly 260,000 clones, 70% to 90% seen once, with around 2.2% in the top ten. The source is a woman aged 40 to 55 who had recovered from COVID-19. Material: peripheral blood.

The CDR3 loop is CASTSSGLAGVGYNEQFF. The CDR3 nucleotides are TGTGCCAGCACCTCATCGGGACTAGCGGGAGTAGGGTACAATGAGCAGTTCTTC. The chain joins TRBV28 to TRBJ2-1; 14 bases fit TRBD2. The V segment lost 7 bases and the J segment 4 bases; nucleotides outside the gene matches: 12. CDR3 length equals 18 residues. CDR1 is MDHEN and CDR2 is SYDVKM in the germline V gene. Combining the CDR3 with reference TRBV28 and TRBJ2-1 gives the whole variable domain DVKVTQSSRYLVKRTGEKVFLECVQDMDHENMFWYRQDPGLGLRLIYFSYDVKMKEKGDIPEGYSVSREKKERFSLILESASTNQTSMYLCASTSSGLAGVGYNEQFFGPGTRLTVL.